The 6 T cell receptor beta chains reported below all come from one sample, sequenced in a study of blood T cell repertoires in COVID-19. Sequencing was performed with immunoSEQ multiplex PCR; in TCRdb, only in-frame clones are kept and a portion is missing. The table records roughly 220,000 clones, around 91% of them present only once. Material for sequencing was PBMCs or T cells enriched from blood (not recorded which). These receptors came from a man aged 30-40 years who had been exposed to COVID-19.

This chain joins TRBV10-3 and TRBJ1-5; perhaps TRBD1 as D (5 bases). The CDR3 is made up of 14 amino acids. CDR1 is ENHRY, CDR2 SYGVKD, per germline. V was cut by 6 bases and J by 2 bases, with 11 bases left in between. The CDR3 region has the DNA TGTGCCATCAGCGATTCGGGGGGCAATCAGCCCCAGCATTTT. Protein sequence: CAISDSGGNQPQHF.

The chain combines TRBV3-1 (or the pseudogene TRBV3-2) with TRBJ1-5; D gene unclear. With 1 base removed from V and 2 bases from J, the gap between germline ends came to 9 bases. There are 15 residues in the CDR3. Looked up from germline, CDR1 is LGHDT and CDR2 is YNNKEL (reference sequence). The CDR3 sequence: CASSQGRPGNQPQHF. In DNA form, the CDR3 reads TGTGCCAGCAGCCAAGGCAGGCCTGGCAATCAGCCCCAGCATTTT.

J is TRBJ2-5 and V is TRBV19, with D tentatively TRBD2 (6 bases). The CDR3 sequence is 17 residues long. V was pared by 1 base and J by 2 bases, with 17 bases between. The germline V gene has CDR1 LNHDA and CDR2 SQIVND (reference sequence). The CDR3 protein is CASSIVGGGRGQETQYF. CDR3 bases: TGTGCCAGTAGTATAGTGGGCGGTGGGCGGGGTCAAGAGACCCAGTACTTC.

DNA for the CDR3: TGCGCCAGCAGCTTGCAGGCCCTGGTCGGCGATGGCTACACCTTC. Translating it yields CASSLQALVGDGYTF. The chain employs TRBV5-1 and TRBJ1-2; the D is unclear. Germline CDR1 and CDR2: SGHRS and YFSETQ. The CDR3 has 15 amino acids. The V end was cut by 1 base, the J end by 6 bases, with 16 bases between.

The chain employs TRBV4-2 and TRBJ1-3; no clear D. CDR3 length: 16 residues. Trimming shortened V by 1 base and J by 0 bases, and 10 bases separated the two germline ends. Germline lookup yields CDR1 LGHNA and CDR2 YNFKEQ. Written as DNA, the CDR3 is TGTGCCAGCAGCCAAGCCCTCGGGTACTCTGGAAACACCATATATTTT. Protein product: CASSQALGYSGNTIYF.

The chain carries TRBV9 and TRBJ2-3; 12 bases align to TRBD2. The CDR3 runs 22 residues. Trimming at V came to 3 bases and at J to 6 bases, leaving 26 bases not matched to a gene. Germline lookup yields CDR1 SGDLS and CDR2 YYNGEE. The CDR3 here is CASSGTRPPPGLAGTALDTQYF. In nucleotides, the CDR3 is TGTGCCAGCAGCGGGACCCGCCCCCCCCCTGGACTAGCGGGGACCGCACTGGATACGCAGTATTTT.